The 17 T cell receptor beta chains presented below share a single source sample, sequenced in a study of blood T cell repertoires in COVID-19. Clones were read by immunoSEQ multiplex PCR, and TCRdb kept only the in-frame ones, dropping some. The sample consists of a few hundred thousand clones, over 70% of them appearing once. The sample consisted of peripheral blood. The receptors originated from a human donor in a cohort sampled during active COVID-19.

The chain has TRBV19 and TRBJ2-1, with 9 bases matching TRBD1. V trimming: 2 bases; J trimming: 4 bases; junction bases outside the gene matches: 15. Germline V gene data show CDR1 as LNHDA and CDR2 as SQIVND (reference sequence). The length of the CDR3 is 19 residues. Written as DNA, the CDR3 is TGTGCCAGTAGTATAAAGACAGGGGGGCAGTGGGTGAGGTACAATGAGCAGTTCTTC. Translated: CASSIKTGGQWVRYNEQFF.

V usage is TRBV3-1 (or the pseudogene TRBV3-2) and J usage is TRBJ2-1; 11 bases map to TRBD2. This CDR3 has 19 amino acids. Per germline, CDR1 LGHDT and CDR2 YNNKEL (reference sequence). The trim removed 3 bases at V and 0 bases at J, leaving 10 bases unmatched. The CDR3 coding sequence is TGTGCCAGCAGCCATCGAGGACTAGCGGGCACGAGCTCCTACAATGAGCAGTTCTTC. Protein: CASSHRGLAGTSSYNEQFF.

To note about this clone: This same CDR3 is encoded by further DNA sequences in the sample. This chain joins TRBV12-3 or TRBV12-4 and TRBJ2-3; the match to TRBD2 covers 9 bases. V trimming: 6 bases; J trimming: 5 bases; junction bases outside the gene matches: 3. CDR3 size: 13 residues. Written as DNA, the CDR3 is TGTGCCAGCAGCCAAGCGGGGGGAGATACGCAGTATTTT. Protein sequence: CASSQAGGDTQYF.

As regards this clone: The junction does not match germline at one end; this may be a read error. The CDR3, as DNA: TGTGCTAGCAGCCCCCGGACTAGCGGGAGCCCGGGGTACAATGAGCAGTTCTTC. Its translation: CASSPRTSGSPGYNEQFF. The J gene is TRBJ2-1, the V gene TRBV7-7; 13 positions match TRBD2. CDR3 length: 18 amino acids. Germline CDR1 is SSHAT and CDR2 is FNYEAQ (reference sequence).

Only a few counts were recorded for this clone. This chain's CDR3 is CASSFLQGQLGYGYTF. The CDR3 DNA reads TGTGCCAGCAGTTTCCTACAGGGCCAACTTGGCTATGGCTACACCTTC. The rearrangement links TRBV27 to TRBJ1-2; tentative D call: TRBD1 (6 bases). V was shortened by 3 bases and J by 4 bases, with 18 bases between the two germline ends. The germline V gene has CDR1 MNHEY and CDR2 SMNVEV (reference sequence). This CDR3 is built from 16 residues.

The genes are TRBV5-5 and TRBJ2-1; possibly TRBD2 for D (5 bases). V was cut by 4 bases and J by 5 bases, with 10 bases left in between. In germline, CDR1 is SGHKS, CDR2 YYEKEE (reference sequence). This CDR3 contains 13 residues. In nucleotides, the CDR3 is TGTGCCAGCAGCCGGGGATGGGACAATGAGCAGTTCTTC. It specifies CASSRGWDNEQFF.

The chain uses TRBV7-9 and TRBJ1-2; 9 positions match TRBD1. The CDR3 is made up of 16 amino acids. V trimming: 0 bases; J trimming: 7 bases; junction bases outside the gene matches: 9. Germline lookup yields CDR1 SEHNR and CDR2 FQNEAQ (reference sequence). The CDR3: CASSLARTGAGGGYTF. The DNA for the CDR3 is TGTGCCAGCAGCTTAGCCCGGACAGGGGCGGGCGGTGGCTACACCTTC.

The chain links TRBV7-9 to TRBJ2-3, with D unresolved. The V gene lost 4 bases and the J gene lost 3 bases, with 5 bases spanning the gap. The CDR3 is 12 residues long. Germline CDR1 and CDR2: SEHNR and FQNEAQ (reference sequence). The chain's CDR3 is CASSSQTDTQYF. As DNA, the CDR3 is TGTGCCAGCAGCTCCCAAACAGATACGCAGTATTTT.

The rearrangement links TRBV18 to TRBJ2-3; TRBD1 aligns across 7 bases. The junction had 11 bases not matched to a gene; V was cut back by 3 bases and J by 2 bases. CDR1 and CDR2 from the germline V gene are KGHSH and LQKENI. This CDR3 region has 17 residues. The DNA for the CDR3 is TGTGCCAGCTCACCGATAAAAGCAGGGGGTTACACAGATACGCAGTATTTT. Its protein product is CASSPIKAGGYTDTQYF.

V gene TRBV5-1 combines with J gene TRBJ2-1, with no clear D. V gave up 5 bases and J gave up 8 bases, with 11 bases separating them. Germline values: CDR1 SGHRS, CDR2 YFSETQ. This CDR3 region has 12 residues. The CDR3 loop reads CASRPNYDEQFF. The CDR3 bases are TGCGCCAGCAGGCCTAATTACGATGAGCAGTTCTTC.

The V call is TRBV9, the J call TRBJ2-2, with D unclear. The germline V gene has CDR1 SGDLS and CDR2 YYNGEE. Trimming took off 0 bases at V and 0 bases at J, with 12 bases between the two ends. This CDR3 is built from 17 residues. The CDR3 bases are TGTGCCAGCAGCGTAGGGGCAGGAAGAACGAACACCGGGGAGCTGTTTTTT. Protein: CASSVGAGRTNTGELFF.

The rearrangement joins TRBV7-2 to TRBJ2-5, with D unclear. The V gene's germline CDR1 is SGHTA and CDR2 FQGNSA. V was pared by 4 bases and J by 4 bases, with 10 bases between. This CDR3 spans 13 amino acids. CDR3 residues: CASSSPPRETQYF. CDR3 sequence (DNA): TGTGCCAGCAGCTCACCCCCTAGAGAGACCCAGTACTTC.

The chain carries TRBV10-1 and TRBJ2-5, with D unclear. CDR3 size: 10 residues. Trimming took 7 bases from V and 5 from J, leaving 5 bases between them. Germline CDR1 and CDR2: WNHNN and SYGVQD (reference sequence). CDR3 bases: TGCGCCAGCACTTTCGAGACCCAGTACTTC. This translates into CASTFETQYF.

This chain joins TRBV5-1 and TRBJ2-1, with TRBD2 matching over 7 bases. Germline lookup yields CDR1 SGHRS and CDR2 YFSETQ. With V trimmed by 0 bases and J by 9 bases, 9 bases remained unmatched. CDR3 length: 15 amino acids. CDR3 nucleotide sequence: TGCGCCAGCAGCTTGGGGGAGGGCCCCAGGGTTGAGCAGTTCTTC. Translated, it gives CASSLGEGPRVEQFF.

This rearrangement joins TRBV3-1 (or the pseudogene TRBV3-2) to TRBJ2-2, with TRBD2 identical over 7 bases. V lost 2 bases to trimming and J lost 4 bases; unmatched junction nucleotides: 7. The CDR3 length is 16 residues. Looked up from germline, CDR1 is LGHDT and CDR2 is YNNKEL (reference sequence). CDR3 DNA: TGTGCCAGCAGCCAAAAGGGAGGGTCAGGCACCGGGGAGCTGTTTTTT. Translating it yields CASSQKGGSGTGELFF.

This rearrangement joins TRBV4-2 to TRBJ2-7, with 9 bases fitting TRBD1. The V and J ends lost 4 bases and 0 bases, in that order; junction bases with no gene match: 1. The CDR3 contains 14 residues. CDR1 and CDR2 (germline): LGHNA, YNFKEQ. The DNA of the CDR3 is TGTGCCAGCAGCCCGGGACAGGGCTCCTACGAGCAGTACTTC. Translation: CASSPGQGSYEQYF.

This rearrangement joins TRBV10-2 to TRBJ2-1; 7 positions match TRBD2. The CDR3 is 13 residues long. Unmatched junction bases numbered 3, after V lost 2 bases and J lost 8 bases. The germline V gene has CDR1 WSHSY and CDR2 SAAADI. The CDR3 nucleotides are TGCGCCAGCAGTGAGAGGGAGGGGTATGAGCAGTTCTTC. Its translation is CASSEREGYEQFF.